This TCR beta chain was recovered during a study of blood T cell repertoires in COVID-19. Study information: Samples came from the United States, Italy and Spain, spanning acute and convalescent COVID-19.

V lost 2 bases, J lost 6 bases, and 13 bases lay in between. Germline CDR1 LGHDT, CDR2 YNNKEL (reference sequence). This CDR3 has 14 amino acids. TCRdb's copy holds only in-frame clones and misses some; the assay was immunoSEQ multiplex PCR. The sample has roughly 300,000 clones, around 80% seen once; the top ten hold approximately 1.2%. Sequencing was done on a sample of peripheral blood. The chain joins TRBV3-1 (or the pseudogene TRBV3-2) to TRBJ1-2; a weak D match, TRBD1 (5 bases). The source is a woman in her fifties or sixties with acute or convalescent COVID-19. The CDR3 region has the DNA TGTGCCAGCAGCCAATGGCAGGGACTCGATGGCTACACCTTC. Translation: CASSQWQGLDGYTF.